The text below deals with one TCR beta chain. In the original workflow: Reference gene primer amplification gave estimated nucleated cell counts. Method: immunoSEQ multiplex PCR; TCRdb's copy keeps in-frame clones and lacks some. V, J and clone size derive from that table, while D and trimming were established from the DNA sequence. Of approximately 150,000 clones listed, approximately 90% are singletons. The data are from a study of blood T cell repertoires in COVID-19. Study overall: Collection of acute and convalescent COVID-19 samples took place in the United States, Italy and Spain. T cells, B-cell-depleted T cells, or PBMCs supplied cDNA or gDNA.

Germline V gene data show CDR1 as LGHDT and CDR2 as YNNKEL (reference sequence). Deletions cut 2 bases from V and 5 bases from J, with 10 bases between. CDR3 length: 14 residues. The sample comprised peripheral blood. The TCR comes from a man between 65 and 80 years old with active COVID-19. The V and J genes are TRBV3-1 (or the pseudogene TRBV3-2) and TRBJ1-5; tentatively, D is TRBD1 (6 bases). The CDR3 DNA follows: TGTGCCAGCAGCCAAAGGGGACAAGATCAGCCCCAGCATTTT. Translated, it gives CASSQRGQDQPQHF.